The rows below give T cell receptor beta chains drawn from one sample of a study of T cells in tuberculosis. The method was immunoSEQ multiplex PCR; TCRdb's version includes in-frame clones alone and lacks a portion of them. The sample yields 54,000 or so clones, 81% seen once. Material for sequencing was CD1b-GMM tetramer-negative cells sorted from PBMCs. The origin of the receptors is an adult woman with latent tuberculosis. Both conserved end residues are part of each CDR3. A D gene is named only where the DNA matches it firmly. Clone size is given for some rows only: seen once, a few or many times, or a class if the clone is expanded.

V: TRBV6-4; size: .; D: .; length: 14; J: TRBJ1-5; CDR3: CAIRLRTIDQPQHF; DNA: TGTGCCATAAGGCTCCGGACAATCGATCAGCCCCAGCATTTT
V: TRBV29-1; size: .; D: .; length: 10; J: TRBJ1-2; CDR3: CSVEQNGYTF; DNA: TGCAGCGTTGAACAGAATGGCTACACCTTC
V: TRBV4-2; size: few; D: .; length: 15; J: TRBJ1-3; CDR3: CASSPQGYSGNTIYF; DNA: TGTGCCAGCAGCCCACAGGGATACTCTGGAAACACCATATATTTT
V: TRBV28; size: .; D: TRBD1; length: 17; J: TRBJ2-2; CDR3: CASSLTGTGLSTGELFF; DNA: TGTGCCAGCAGTCTAACCGGGACAGGGTTAAGTACCGGGGAGCTGTTTTTT
V: TRBV7-2; size: .; D: TRBD1; length: 14; J: TRBJ1-2; CDR3: CASSLGTGPYGYTF; DNA: TGTGCCAGCAGCTTAGGGACAGGCCCCTATGGCTACACCTTC
V: TRBV27; size: .; D: .; length: 17; J: TRBJ2-3; CDR3: CASSLSPRWGVADTQYF; DNA: TGTGCCAGCAGTTTATCCCCCCGCTGGGGGGTTGCAGATACGCAGTATTTT
V: TRBV21-1; size: .; D: .; length: 15; J: TRBJ2-7; CDR3: CASTPSGTGPYEQYF; DNA: TGTGCCAGCACCCCATCCGGGACAGGTCCGTACGAGCAGTACTTC
V: TRBV7-8; size: .; D: TRBD2; length: 15; J: TRBJ2-1; CDR3: CASSSGLADYNEQFF; DNA: TGTGCCAGCAGCTCCGGACTAGCGGACTACAATGAGCAGTTCTTC
V: TRBV5-6; size: once; D: .; length: 12; J: TRBJ2-1; CDR3: CASGPGSNEQFF; DNA: TGTGCCAGCGGCCCAGGGTCCAATGAGCAGTTCTTC
V: TRBV7-9; size: .; D: .; length: 14; J: TRBJ2-1; CDR3: CASTPWVRVNEQFF; DNA: TGTGCCAGCACCCCTTGGGTGAGGGTCAATGAGCAGTTCTTC
V: TRBV7-2; size: .; D: TRBD2; length: 16; J: TRBJ2-3; CDR3: CASSLGWTSGSYTQYF; DNA: TGTGCCAGCAGCTTAGGATGGACTAGCGGGAGTTATACGCAGTATTTT
V: TRBV7-8; size: .; D: .; length: 15; J: TRBJ2-2; CDR3: CASSLLSGGAGELFF; DNA: TGTGCCAGCAGCCTACTTAGCGGAGGCGCCGGGGAGCTGTTTTTT
V: TRBV27; size: few; D: TRBD1; length: 15; J: TRBJ1-1; CDR3: CASSRRDRGRTEAFF; DNA: TGTGCCAGCAGTCGACGGGACAGGGGGCGGACTGAAGCTTTCTTT
V: TRBV7-2; size: .; D: TRBD1; length: 15; J: TRBJ1-2; CDR3: CASSLVGGQADGYTF; DNA: TGTGCCAGCAGCTTAGTAGGGGGACAGGCCGATGGCTACACCTTC
V: TRBV7-7; size: .; D: TRBD1; length: 21; J: TRBJ1-2; CDR3: CASSLQTFIGQGLGCRNGYTF; DNA: TGTGCCAGCAGCTTACAGACATTCATTGGACAGGGGCTTGGATGTCGGAATGGCTACACCTTC
V: TRBV19; size: .; D: .; length: 17; J: TRBJ1-1; CDR3: CASSIPGRQVSSTEAFF; DNA: TGTGCCAGTAGTATTCCAGGGCGCCAGGTTAGCAGCACTGAAGCTTTCTTT
V: TRBV6-1; size: .; D: .; length: 14; J: TRBJ1-1; CDR3: CASSEFWAGSEAFF; DNA: TGTGCCAGCAGTGAATTTTGGGCGGGGTCGGAAGCTTTCTTT
V: TRBV2; size: .; D: TRBD1; length: 16; J: TRBJ1-5; CDR3: CASSSIRGDSNQPQHF; DNA: TGTGCCAGCAGTTCCATCAGGGGGGACTCCAATCAGCCCCAGCATTTT
V: TRBV4-3; size: few; D: TRBD2; length: 12; J: TRBJ2-1; CDR3: CASSQDKRGQFF; DNA: TGCGCCAGCAGCCAAGATAAGCGGGGGCAGTTCTTC
V: TRBV28; size: once; D: .; length: 13; J: TRBJ1-5; CDR3: CASSSPPKQPQHF; DNA: TGTGCCAGCAGTAGCCCCCCCAAACAGCCCCAGCATTTT
V: TRBV4-1; size: .; D: .; length: 17; J: TRBJ2-6; CDR3: CASSQEAGASGANVLTF; DNA: TGCGCCAGCAGCCAAGAGGCAGGGGCCTCTGGGGCCAACGTCCTGACTTTC
V: TRBV25-1; size: once; D: TRBD1; length: 14; J: TRBJ2-1; CDR3: CASTATGSYNEQFF; DNA: TGTGCCAGCACCGCGACAGGGTCCTACAATGAGCAGTTCTTC
V: TRBV28; size: .; D: TRBD2; length: 18; J: TRBJ2-3; CDR3: CASSSRLAGDLRTDTQYF; DNA: TGTGCCAGCAGCTCGAGGCTAGCGGGGGACTTGAGGACAGATACGCAGTATTTT
V: TRBV6-6; size: .; D: TRBD1; length: 15; J: TRBJ1-6; CDR3: CASRGRDRGNSPLHF; DNA: TGTGCCAGCAGGGGTCGGGACAGGGGTAATTCACCCCTCCACTTT
V: TRBV5-1; size: few; D: .; length: 15; J: TRBJ2-2; CDR3: CASSLVQGGTGELFF; DNA: TGCGCCAGCAGCTTGGTACAGGGGGGGACCGGGGAGCTGTTTTTT
V: TRBV15; size: .; D: .; length: 16; J: TRBJ1-4; CDR3: CASASPGDPTNEKLFF; DNA: TGTGCCTCGGCTTCACCAGGGGATCCAACTAATGAAAAACTGTTTTTT
V: TRBV2; size: .; D: TRBD2; length: 15; J: TRBJ2-3; CDR3: CASSERGLAGNTQYF; DNA: TGTGCCAGCAGTGAACGGGGACTAGCGGGAAACACGCAGTATTTT
V: TRBV13; size: .; D: .; length: 16; J: TRBJ2-1; CDR3: CASSDWRAGSYNEQFF; DNA: TGTGCCAGCAGCGACTGGCGGGCCGGGTCCTACAATGAGCAGTTCTTC
V: TRBV27; size: .; D: TRBD1; length: 14; J: TRBJ2-1; CDR3: CASRSGTGGTEQFF; DNA: TGTGCCAGCAGATCCGGGACAGGGGGTACTGAGCAGTTCTTC
V: TRBV7-2; size: .; D: .; length: 12; J: TRBJ2-7; CDR3: CASSLGRKSQYF; DNA: TGTGCCAGCAGCTTAGGGAGGAAGTCGCAGTACTTC
V: TRBV29-1; size: .; D: .; length: 13; J: TRBJ2-3; CDR3: CSVDGVSTDTQYF; DNA: TGCAGCGTTGACGGGGTTAGCACAGATACGCAGTATTTT
V: TRBV30; size: .; D: .; length: 12; J: TRBJ2-1; CDR3: CAWSPSRNEQFF; DNA: TGTGCCTGGAGTCCATCCAGGAATGAGCAGTTCTTC
V: TRBV7-9; size: few; D: TRBD2; length: 12; J: TRBJ2-7; CDR3: CASSTREGEQYF; DNA: TGTGCCAGCAGCACCCGGGAGGGCGAGCAGTACTTC
V: TRBV18; size: .; D: .; length: 16; J: TRBJ2-3; CDR3: CASSQRRNSATDTQYF; DNA: TGTGCCAGCTCACAACGGAGAAATAGCGCAACAGATACGCAGTATTTT
V: TRBV19; size: .; D: TRBD2; length: 16; J: TRBJ2-3; CDR3: CASSPTSGSRTDTQYF; DNA: TGTGCCAGTAGCCCAACTAGCGGGAGTAGGACAGATACGCAGTATTTT
V: TRBV2; size: .; D: .; length: 13; J: TRBJ2-1; CDR3: CASSVRRGNEQFF; DNA: TGTGCCAGCAGTGTCCGGCGAGGGAATGAGCAGTTCTTC
V: TRBV14; size: .; D: TRBD1; length: 14; J: TRBJ2-7; CDR3: CASSQSRGLYEQYF; DNA: TGTGCCAGCAGCCAGAGTAGGGGGCTCTACGAGCAGTACTTC
V: TRBV11-2; size: .; D: TRBD2; length: 13; J: TRBJ2-2; CDR3: CASSPAGAGELFF; DNA: TGTGCCAGCAGCCCAGCGGGGGCCGGGGAGCTGTTTTTT
V: TRBV5-1; size: .; D: .; length: 13; J: TRBJ1-1; CDR3: CASSSQGNTEAFF; DNA: TGCGCCAGCAGCTCGCAGGGGAACACTGAAGCTTTCTTT
V: TRBV5-1; size: .; D: TRBD1; length: 14; J: TRBJ2-7; CDR3: CASSFRDRSGEQYF; DNA: TGCGCCAGCAGCTTCCGGGACAGAAGTGGCGAGCAGTACTTC
V: TRBV30; size: .; D: TRBD1; length: 14; J: TRBJ1-5; CDR3: CAWSGGQLNQPQHF; DNA: TGTGCCTGGAGTGGGGGACAGCTAAATCAGCCCCAGCATTTT
V: TRBV15; size: .; D: TRBD2; length: 15; J: TRBJ2-3; CDR3: CATTGLVFSTDTQYF; DNA: TGTGCCACCACCGGACTAGTCTTCAGCACAGATACGCAGTATTTT
V: TRBV7-9; size: .; D: TRBD1; length: 16; J: TRBJ2-7; CDR3: CASSFDRGTGGSEQYF; DNA: TGTGCCAGCAGCTTCGACAGGGGAACAGGAGGGAGCGAGCAGTACTTC
V: TRBV2; size: .; D: TRBD2; length: 16; J: TRBJ2-2; CDR3: CATGNSGGLFTGELFF; DNA: TGTGCCACCGGGAATAGCGGGGGGCTCTTCACCGGGGAGCTGTTTTTT